This is a list of T cell receptor beta chains from one sample in a study of glioma-infiltrating T cells. Each CDR3 protein is one row after TCRdb ran MiXCR on the multiplex PCR reads. The sample consists of about 130,000 distinct CDR3 sequences, approximately 24% of them appearing once. Specimen: glioma tissue, nonneoplastic brain tissue, or PBMCs (not recorded which). The receptor source for this set is a human donor with low-grade glioma or glioblastoma, undergoing nonglioma brain surgery, or in good health (not recorded which). Both conserved end residues are part of each CDR3. Each record gives: V gene, clone size, J gene, D gene, CDR3 DNA, CDR3 protein. A D gene is named only where the DNA matches it firmly. Size is omitted from some rows. Given values are once, few, many or a class for expanded clones.

v_gene: TRBV7-9; abundance: many; j_gene: TRBJ2-1; d_gene: TRBD2; CDR3nt: TGTGCCAGCACCAGTAGCGGGGTCTCCTACAATGAGCAGTTCTTC; CDR3aa: CASTSSGVSYNEQFF
v_gene: TRBV20-1; abundance: many; j_gene: TRBJ1-1; d_gene: NA; CDR3nt: TGCAGTGCTGGACACTTGAACACTGAAGCTTTCTTT; CDR3aa: CSAGHLNTEAFF
v_gene: TRBV2; abundance: NA; j_gene: TRBJ1-5; d_gene: NA; CDR3nt: TGTGCCAGCAGTGATGGCAGGCGGCAGGTAAGCAATCAGCCCCAGCATTTT; CDR3aa: CASSDGRRQVSNQPQHF
v_gene: TRBV6-6; abundance: many; j_gene: TRBJ2-1; d_gene: TRBD1; CDR3nt: TGTGCCAGCAGTTACCAGGGGGATATCCCCTACAATGAGCAGTTCTTC; CDR3aa: CASSYQGDIPYNEQFF
v_gene: TRBV7-9; abundance: NA; j_gene: TRBJ2-5; d_gene: TRBD1; CDR3nt: TGTGCCGGCAGTTGGGACAGGGATGCGCAAGAGACCCAGTACTTC; CDR3aa: CAGSWDRDAQETQYF
v_gene: TRBV28; abundance: many; j_gene: TRBJ2-3; d_gene: NA; CDR3nt: TGTGCCAGCAGCCCAGGTTTAGCAGATACGCAGTATTTT; CDR3aa: CASSPGLADTQYF
v_gene: TRBV27; abundance: many; j_gene: TRBJ2-1; d_gene: NA; CDR3nt: TGTGCCAGCAGACTCGCCAGGGGTCAGGTAAATGAGCAGTTCTTC; CDR3aa: CASRLARGQVNEQFF
v_gene: TRBV20-1; abundance: few; j_gene: TRBJ1-1; d_gene: NA; CDR3nt: TGCAGTGCCCGTATACCTATTCAGGGCTCCACTGAAGCTTTCTTT; CDR3aa: CSARIPIQGSTEAFF
v_gene: TRBV3-1; abundance: few; j_gene: TRBJ2-3; d_gene: TRBD2; CDR3nt: TGTGCCAGCAGCCAAGGACTAGCGGGGCGCACAGATACGCAGTATTTT; CDR3aa: CASSQGLAGRTDTQYF
v_gene: TRBV27; abundance: many; j_gene: TRBJ2-5; d_gene: NA; CDR3nt: TGTGCCAGCATAAACAGTCAAGAGACCCAGTACTTC; CDR3aa: CASINSQETQYF
v_gene: TRBV20-1; abundance: many; j_gene: TRBJ1-5; d_gene: NA; CDR3nt: TGCAGTGCGTGGGTAGGGGGAGGCGTCAATCAGCCCCAGCATTTT; CDR3aa: CSAWVGGGVNQPQHF
v_gene: TRBV7-9; abundance: few; j_gene: TRBJ1-2; d_gene: NA; CDR3nt: TGTGCCAGCAGCCCGGCGGTGGGCGGCTATGGCTACACCTTC; CDR3aa: CASSPAVGGYGYTF
v_gene: TRBV10-3; abundance: NA; j_gene: TRBJ2-3; d_gene: TRBD1; CDR3nt: TGTGCCATCAGTGATGGACAGGGAAACACAGATACGCAGTATTTT; CDR3aa: CAISDGQGNTDTQYF
v_gene: TRBV7-2; abundance: few; j_gene: TRBJ1-5; d_gene: NA; CDR3nt: TGTGCCAGCAGCCCACAGACAGGTGTTAGCAATCAGCCCCAGCATTTT; CDR3aa: CASSPQTGVSNQPQHF
v_gene: TRBV5-1; abundance: few; j_gene: TRBJ2-1; d_gene: TRBD2; CDR3nt: TGCGCCAGCAGCTCTACCGGGACTAGCGGGTTCAATGAGCAGTTCTTC; CDR3aa: CASSSTGTSGFNEQFF
v_gene: TRBV4-1; abundance: few; j_gene: TRBJ1-6; d_gene: TRBD1; CDR3nt: TGCGCCAGCAGCCTGACAGGGTCGGGCTCATTGTCACCCCTCCACTTT; CDR3aa: CASSLTGSGSLSPLHF
v_gene: TRBV27; abundance: many; j_gene: TRBJ2-5; d_gene: NA; CDR3nt: TGTGCCAGCCGTTCGCTGATGGGAGAGACCCAGTACTTC; CDR3aa: CASRSLMGETQYF
v_gene: TRBV5-1; abundance: NA; j_gene: TRBJ2-1; d_gene: NA; CDR3nt: TGCGCCAGCAGCCTGTCGGGGATGAATGAGCAGTTCTTC; CDR3aa: CASSLSGMNEQFF
v_gene: TRBV24-1; abundance: medium-sized; j_gene: TRBJ1-2; d_gene: NA; CDR3nt: TGTGCCACCAGTGATTTTGCGGATGGCTACACCTTC; CDR3aa: CATSDFADGYTF
v_gene: TRBV7-2; abundance: NA; j_gene: TRBJ2-1; d_gene: NA; CDR3nt: TGTGCCAGCAGCTTAGACGGTGGGGGGGCGGAACGCGAGCAGTTCTTC; CDR3aa: CASSLDGGGAEREQFF
v_gene: TRBV6-6; abundance: few; j_gene: TRBJ2-3; d_gene: NA; CDR3nt: TGTGCCAGCAGTTACTCAGGCAGTACAGATACGCAGTATTTT; CDR3aa: CASSYSGSTDTQYF
v_gene: TRBV12-3/TRBV12-4; abundance: few; j_gene: TRBJ1-3; d_gene: NA; CDR3nt: TGTGCCAGCAGAAACAGGTACTCTGGAAACACCATATATTTT; CDR3aa: CASRNRYSGNTIYF
v_gene: TRBV6-1; abundance: many; j_gene: TRBJ1-1; d_gene: NA; CDR3nt: TGTGCCAGCAGGGGACTCGGAGATGAAGCTTTCTTT; CDR3aa: CASRGLGDEAFF
v_gene: TRBV4-2; abundance: few; j_gene: TRBJ2-3; d_gene: NA; CDR3nt: TGTGCCAGCAGCCAAGTGGGGTCGTCGTGGTATTTT; CDR3aa: CASSQVGSSWYF
v_gene: TRBV7-2; abundance: NA; j_gene: TRBJ2-5; d_gene: TRBD1; CDR3nt: TGTGCCAGCAGCCCGCGGACAGGGGGAGGCCCCTACCAAGAGACCCAGTACTTC; CDR3aa: CASSPRTGGGPYQETQYF
v_gene: TRBV20-1; abundance: NA; j_gene: TRBJ1-1; d_gene: NA; CDR3nt: TGCAGCCCCGCCGGCAGGACGAACACTGAAGCTTTCTTT; CDR3aa: CSPAGRTNTEAFF
v_gene: TRBV20-1; abundance: many; j_gene: TRBJ2-1; d_gene: TRBD2; CDR3nt: TGCAGTGCAACGCGAACGGGACTAGCGGATTACAATGAGCAGTTCTTC; CDR3aa: CSATRTGLADYNEQFF
v_gene: TRBV5-1; abundance: NA; j_gene: TRBJ1-6; d_gene: NA; CDR3nt: TGCGCCAGCAGCTTGGAAAGGAGCTCTTATAATTCACCCCTCCACTTT; CDR3aa: CASSLERSSYNSPLHF
v_gene: TRBV20-1; abundance: few; j_gene: TRBJ2-5; d_gene: NA; CDR3nt: TGCAGTGCCGTCATAGAGGGACCTAAGGGGACCCAGTACTTC; CDR3aa: CSAVIEGPKGTQYF
v_gene: TRBV14; abundance: few; j_gene: TRBJ1-1; d_gene: NA; CDR3nt: TGTGCCAGCAGCCAAGAATCAGCTAACACTGAAGCTTTCTTT; CDR3aa: CASSQESANTEAFF
v_gene: TRBV12-3/TRBV12-4; abundance: NA; j_gene: TRBJ2-5; d_gene: NA; CDR3nt: TGTGCCAGCACCCTGTCGGGGGCCCAAGAAACCCAGTACTTC; CDR3aa: CASTLSGAQETQYF
v_gene: TRBV29-1; abundance: NA; j_gene: TRBJ1-1; d_gene: NA; CDR3nt: TGCAGCGTTGGTCAGGTGAAGCTGTTCTTT; CDR3aa: CSVGQVKLFF
v_gene: TRBV11-3; abundance: few; j_gene: TRBJ2-3; d_gene: TRBD2; CDR3nt: TGTGCCAGCAGCTTAGGGGGCCTAGCGGGGCCAGATACGCAGTATTTT; CDR3aa: CASSLGGLAGPDTQYF
v_gene: TRBV3-1; abundance: NA; j_gene: TRBJ2-5; d_gene: NA; CDR3nt: TGTGCCAGCAGCTTCGAAGCGCGGGAGACCCAGTACTTC; CDR3aa: CASSFEARETQYF
v_gene: TRBV6-6; abundance: few; j_gene: TRBJ2-5; d_gene: NA; CDR3nt: TGTGCCAGCAGTTACTCGTCAGGTACCCAGTACTTC; CDR3aa: CASSYSSGTQYF
v_gene: TRBV28; abundance: many; j_gene: TRBJ2-1; d_gene: NA; CDR3nt: TGTGCCAGCAGTTTGCGGGGGCCTTACAATGAGCAGTTCTTC; CDR3aa: CASSLRGPYNEQFF
v_gene: TRBV27; abundance: many; j_gene: TRBJ2-4; d_gene: TRBD1; CDR3nt: TGTGCCAGCAGTTTCCTGGGACAGCCTAATGGGCAAAACATTCAGTACTTC; CDR3aa: CASSFLGQPNGQNIQYF
v_gene: TRBV7-2; abundance: few; j_gene: TRBJ1-2; d_gene: TRBD1; CDR3nt: TGTGCCAGCAGCTTAGGGCAGGGGGGGAACTATGGCTACACCTTC; CDR3aa: CASSLGQGGNYGYTF
v_gene: TRBV4-1; abundance: many; j_gene: TRBJ2-3; d_gene: TRBD2; CDR3nt: TGCGCCAGCAGCCAGAGTTTGGGCAGCGGGGGGGGGACAGATACGCAGTATTTT; CDR3aa: CASSQSLGSGGGTDTQYF
v_gene: TRBV28; abundance: few; j_gene: TRBJ2-5; d_gene: TRBD2; CDR3nt: TGTGCCAGCAGTTTAAGCGGCGGGGGGTATCAAGAGACCCAGTACTTC; CDR3aa: CASSLSGGGYQETQYF
v_gene: TRBV20-1; abundance: many; j_gene: TRBJ2-5; d_gene: TRBD2; CDR3nt: TGCAGTGCTAGAGTCCCCGTAGCGGGGAAGGTGGAGACCCAGTACTTC; CDR3aa: CSARVPVAGKVETQYF
v_gene: TRBV4-1; abundance: many; j_gene: TRBJ1-5; d_gene: NA; CDR3nt: TGCGCCAGCAGCCAAGGTGTCAAGGGAAGCAATCAGCCCCAGCATTTT; CDR3aa: CASSQGVKGSNQPQHF
v_gene: TRBV27; abundance: many; j_gene: TRBJ1-1; d_gene: TRBD1; CDR3nt: TGTGCCAGCAGTATCCTGGGACAGGGAATCACTGAAGCTTTCTTT; CDR3aa: CASSILGQGITEAFF
v_gene: TRBV4-2; abundance: once; j_gene: TRBJ1-1; d_gene: NA; CDR3nt: TGTGCCAGCAGCCAGGATTTTTCCGGGGGAAACACTGAAGCTTTCTTT; CDR3aa: CASSQDFSGGNTEAFF
v_gene: TRBV3-1; abundance: few; j_gene: TRBJ1-5; d_gene: NA; CDR3nt: TGTGCCAGCAGCCAGTGGGGGGATCAGCCCCAGCATTTT; CDR3aa: CASSQWGDQPQHF
v_gene: TRBV4-1; abundance: many; j_gene: TRBJ2-3; d_gene: TRBD2; CDR3nt: TGCGCCAGCAGCCTTACTAGCGCTAGCACAGATACGCAGTATTTT; CDR3aa: CASSLTSASTDTQYF
v_gene: TRBV9; abundance: NA; j_gene: TRBJ1-5; d_gene: TRBD1; CDR3nt: TGTGCCAGCAGTACAGGGGGATCCGGCAATCAGCCCCAGCATTTT; CDR3aa: CASSTGGSGNQPQHF
v_gene: TRBV14; abundance: NA; j_gene: TRBJ1-2; d_gene: NA; CDR3nt: TGTGCCAGCAGCCAAGTAGGGAATCCTAACTATGGCTACACCTTC; CDR3aa: CASSQVGNPNYGYTF
v_gene: TRBV20-1; abundance: many; j_gene: TRBJ1-1; d_gene: NA; CDR3nt: TGCAGTGCTAATGCTAACACTGAAGCTTTCTTT; CDR3aa: CSANANTEAFF
v_gene: TRBV7-2; abundance: NA; j_gene: TRBJ1-5; d_gene: NA; CDR3nt: TGTGCCAGCAGCTTAGGGTATCGGCAGCCCCAGCATTTT; CDR3aa: CASSLGYRQPQHF
v_gene: TRBV7-2; abundance: few; j_gene: TRBJ2-3; d_gene: NA; CDR3nt: TGTGCCAGCAGCTTCGCCAGAACAGATAAGCAGTATTTT; CDR3aa: CASSFARTDKQYF
v_gene: TRBV11-1; abundance: NA; j_gene: TRBJ2-3; d_gene: NA; CDR3nt: TGTGCCAGCAGCCGAGGGGACACAGATACGCAGTATTTT; CDR3aa: CASSRGDTDTQYF
v_gene: TRBV5-4; abundance: few; j_gene: TRBJ1-5; d_gene: NA; CDR3nt: TGTGCCAGCAGCCCCGACAGAGATAGCAATCAGCCCCAGCATTTT; CDR3aa: CASSPDRDSNQPQHF
v_gene: TRBV4-2; abundance: many; j_gene: TRBJ2-1; d_gene: NA; CDR3nt: TGTGCCAGCAGCCAAGGACGGAGCTCCTACAATGAGCAGTTCTTC; CDR3aa: CASSQGRSSYNEQFF
v_gene: TRBV20-1; abundance: NA; j_gene: TRBJ2-5; d_gene: TRBD1; CDR3nt: TGCAGTGCTGAGCGACAGGGGGCTGTGGAGACCCAGTACTTC; CDR3aa: CSAERQGAVETQYF
v_gene: TRBV6-1; abundance: many; j_gene: TRBJ1-6; d_gene: NA; CDR3nt: TGTGCCAGCACCACCGACCCCGCCGGGGATTCACCCCTCCACTTT; CDR3aa: CASTTDPAGDSPLHF
v_gene: TRBV14; abundance: few; j_gene: TRBJ2-5; d_gene: NA; CDR3nt: TGTGCCAGCAGCCCCGGAGGACAAGGGTTTGAGACCCAGTACTTC; CDR3aa: CASSPGGQGFETQYF
v_gene: TRBV14; abundance: few; j_gene: TRBJ1-3; d_gene: NA; CDR3nt: TGTGCCAGCAGCCAAGTTCCACCAAACACCATATATTTT; CDR3aa: CASSQVPPNTIYF
v_gene: TRBV20-1; abundance: many; j_gene: TRBJ2-3; d_gene: TRBD1; CDR3nt: TGCAGTGCTAGAGATCTCTGGGCCAGGGGGCAGGCAGATACGCAGTATTTT; CDR3aa: CSARDLWARGQADTQYF
v_gene: TRBV7-2; abundance: NA; j_gene: TRBJ1-3; d_gene: NA; CDR3nt: TGTGCCAGCAGCTTAGATGTCGGAAACACCATATATTTT; CDR3aa: CASSLDVGNTIYF